These 18 T cell receptor beta chains came from one sample sequenced in a study of blood T cell repertoires in COVID-19. TCRdb keeps only in-frame clones here, not all; method: immunoSEQ multiplex PCR. The sample yields 280,000 or so clones, roughly 90% seen once. Sequenced: PBMCs or T cells enriched from blood (not recorded which). The source is a woman aged 18-29 years with acute COVID-19.

The gene calls are TRBV7-9 and TRBJ1-3; D remains ambiguous. The CDR3 consists of 12 residues. Germline V gives CDR1 SEHNR, CDR2 FQNEAQ (reference sequence). The ends were cut back, 5 bases at V and 2 bases at J, with 4 bases in the middle. This CDR3 is CASSITGNTIYF. The CDR3 DNA reads as TGTGCCAGCAGCATTACTGGAAACACCATATATTTT.

This sequence joins TRBV2 and TRBJ2-5; TRBD2 is a possible D gene (6 bases). Trimming cost V 2 bases and J 5 bases, with 15 bases left between them. CDR1 SNHLY and CDR2 FYNNEI come from the germline V gene. This CDR3 spans 15 amino acids. The CDR3, as DNA: TGTGCCAGCAGTGAACGGCTAGCTGGGGGGGAGACCCAGTACTTC. Protein sequence: CASSERLAGGETQYF. The variable domain in full, with the rest retrieved from reference TRBV2 and TRBJ2-5, is EPEVTQTPSHQVTQMGQEVILRCVPISNHLYFYWYRQILGQKVEFLVSFYNNEISEKSEIFDDQFSVERPDGSNFTLKIRSTKLEDSAMYFCASSERLAGGETQYFGPGTRLLVL.

The rearrangement uses TRBV25-1 and TRBJ2-1; TRBD2 aligns across 13 bases. The CDR3 is 16 amino acids. V lost 1 base and J lost 9; bases outside the gene matches: 6. Germline-derived CDR1 and CDR2 are MGHDK and SYGVNS. The CDR3 reads CASSESGTSGASEQFF. The CDR3 DNA follows: TGTGCCAGCAGTGAATCGGGGACTAGCGGGGCCTCTGAGCAGTTCTTC.

The CDR3 nucleotides read TGTGCCAGTAGCTTCGGCAGGGGGCGAGTTGGGGAAGAGACCCAGTACTTC. Translated: CASSFGRGRVGEETQYF. This chain uses TRBV19 with TRBJ2-5; 8 positions match TRBD1. V lost 6 bases to trimming and J lost 3 bases; unmatched junction nucleotides: 15. The CDR3 is made up of 17 amino acids. Per the germline V gene, CDR1 is LNHDA and CDR2 is SQIVND (reference sequence).

The chain has TRBV7-9 and TRBJ2-1; perhaps TRBD2 as D (6 bases). Germline V gives CDR1 SEHNR, CDR2 FQNEAQ (reference sequence). The CDR3 covers 12 residues. The ends were cut back, 5 bases at V and 6 bases at J, with 8 bases in the middle. CDR3 sequence reads: CASSMTSNEQFF. As DNA, the CDR3 is TGTGCCAGCAGCATGACTAGCAATGAGCAGTTCTTC.

This chain connects TRBV18 to TRBJ2-5; D remains unclear. Between the trimmed V and J ends, which lost 1 base and 4 bases, there was a span of 4 bases. The CDR3 extends over 12 amino acids. CDR1 is KGHSH and CDR2 is LQKENI in the germline V gene. As DNA, the CDR3 is TGTGCCAGCTCACCACGGGCAGAGACCCAGTACTTC. It is translated as CASSPRAETQYF.

V is TRBV2 and J is TRBJ2-1, with 9 bases lining up with TRBD2. The CDR3 sequence is 14 residues long. The V gene end was trimmed by 4 bases and the J gene end by 12 bases; junction bases not matched to a gene: 10. The germline V gene encodes CDR1 SNHLY and CDR2 FYNNEI. CDR3 bases: TGTGCCAGCAGTGTTGCGGGAGGGCCCTATGGGCAGTTCTTC. Translating it yields CASSVAGGPYGQFF.

The genes are TRBV11-2 and TRBJ2-3, with a tentative D call TRBD1 (6 bases). Per germline, CDR1 SGHAT and CDR2 FQNNGV. V lost 1 base and J 6 bases, leaving 17 bases between the germline ends. The CDR3 is 16 residues long. Written as DNA, the CDR3 is TGTGCCAGCAGCTTAGCTCCGGGATTGGGGGCGGATACGCAGTATTTT. The encoded protein is CASSLAPGLGADTQYF.

This clone was seen once. The chain employs TRBV21-1 and TRBJ2-7; the DNA was not compared with TRBD1, the D call given in the table. TRBV21-1 is an annotated pseudogene. This CDR3 has 13 residues. CDR3 DNA sequence: TGTGCCAGCATAGACAGACACCCCTACGAGCAGTACTTC. Its translation: CASIDRHPYEQYF.

The rearrangement links TRBV30 to TRBJ1-1; D is ambiguous. CDR1 is GTSNPN, CDR2 SVGIG, per germline (reference sequence). This CDR3 spans 13 amino acids. Trimming removed 1 base from V and 1 base from J, with 7 bases in between. The CDR3 DNA reads TGTGCCTGGAGTGCTTCACAGAACACTGAAGCTTTCTTT. Its protein is CAWSASQNTEAFF.

The chain combines TRBV7-8 with TRBJ1-1; D not certain. The CDR3 extends over 13 amino acids. The V end lost 5 bases, the J end lost 6 bases, and 13 bases lay between the germline ends. The germline V gene has CDR1 SGHVS and CDR2 FQNEAQ. CDR3 in amino acids: CASSPAMSPEAFF. The CDR3 coding sequence is TGTGCCAGCAGCCCCGCCATGAGCCCTGAAGCTTTCTTT.

V gene TRBV25-1 combines with J gene TRBJ2-4; TRBD2 aligns across 7 bases. CDR1 and CDR2 from the germline V gene are MGHDK and SYGVNS. The CDR3 has 17 residues. Trimming at V came to 4 bases and at J to 0 bases, leaving 9 bases not matched to a gene. The CDR3 DNA sequence: TGTGCCAGCAGTGCGGCGGGGGAACCTCTAGCCAAAAACATTCAGTACTTC. Amino acid sequence: CASSAAGEPLAKNIQYF. Using reference TRBV25-1 and TRBJ2-4 for the parts outside the CDR3, the full variable domain is EADIYQTPRYLVIGTGKKITLECSQTMGHDKMYWYQQDPGMELHLIHYSYGVNSTEKGDLSSESTVSRIRTEHFPLTLESARPSHTSQYLCASSAAGEPLAKNIQYFGAGTRLSVL.

The chain links TRBV12-2 to TRBJ2-1; TRBD1 is the table's D call and was not checked against the DNA. TRBV12-2 constitutes a pseudogene. The CDR3 contains 13 residues. The CDR3: CASYETGDHEQFF. The CDR3 DNA reads as TGTGCAAGTTATGAAACAGGGGATCATGAGCAGTTCTTC.

The V gene is TRBV6-5, the J gene TRBJ2-3, with 7 bases lining up with TRBD2. Germline V gives CDR1 MNHEY, CDR2 SVGAGI. The CDR3 contains 14 residues. Germline trimming cut 6 bases from V and 0 bases from J; bases unmatched to any gene: 3. The CDR3 nucleotides are TGTGCCAGCAGCCCGGGACTAAGCACAGATACGCAGTATTTT. Translated, it gives CASSPGLSTDTQYF.

Concerning this clone itself: The same CDR3 is also encoded by other DNA sequences in this sample. The V and J genes are TRBV4-3 and TRBJ2-1; D is unresolved. CDR1 and CDR2 (germline): LGHNA, YSLEER. This CDR3 comprises 15 residues. With 1 base removed from V and 4 bases from J, the gap between germline ends came to 11 bases. CDR3 DNA sequence: TGCGCCAGCAGCCAAGGGAGTTCGATTTACAATGAGCAGTTCTTC. Its protein product is CASSQGSSIYNEQFF.

The V call is TRBV3-1 (or the pseudogene TRBV3-2), the J call TRBJ1-5, with 10 bases fitting TRBD1. The CDR3 sequence is 18 residues long. V lost 4 bases and J lost 4; bases outside the gene matches: 13. Per germline, CDR1 LGHDT and CDR2 YNNKEL (reference sequence). The chain's CDR3 is CASSRPGQGRQTNQPQHF. CDR3 bases: TGTGCCAGCAGCCGGCCGGGACAGGGGCGCCAGACTAATCAGCCCCAGCATTTT.

The chain employs TRBV7-2 and TRBJ1-6; D not resolved. This CDR3 has 15 residues. Germline-derived CDR1 and CDR2 are SGHTA and FQGNSA. V lost 5 bases to trimming and J lost 10 bases, with 18 bases between them. CDR3 DNA sequence: TGTGCCAGCAGCCTCGTTGGAGGCCCCCAATCACCCCTCCACTTT. Protein sequence: CASSLVGGPQSPLHF.

V usage is TRBV23-1 and J usage is TRBJ2-7, with 8 nucleotides matching TRBD1. TRBV23-1 is classed as an ORF, of uncertain function. V was pared by 0 bases and J by 3 bases, with 4 bases of the junction left unmatched. The CDR3 has 15 amino acids. CDR3 region: CASSQSGTGVYEQYF. In DNA form, the CDR3 reads TGCGCCAGCAGTCAATCAGGGACAGGAGTCTACGAGCAGTACTTC.